This is a list of T cell receptor beta chains from one sample in a study of T cells in Graves' hyperthyroidism and ophthalmopathy. TCRdb ran MiXCR on the multiplex PCR reads and lists one entry per CDR3 protein. This sample has around 620,000 distinct CDR3 sequences, with 35% to 55% found just once. The source material was peripheral blood or thyroid tissue (not recorded which). Every receptor here comes from an adult woman with Graves' disease, either hyperthyroidism or ophthalmopathy (not recorded which). The CDR3 runs from the conserved cysteine through the conserved F or W. D genes are given only for firm matches. Clone size appears in some rows only: once, few, many, or a class for an expanded clone.

CDR3aa	CDR3nt	v_gene	j_gene	abundance	d_gene
CASSYTVQESQYF	TGTGCCAGCAGTTATACCGTGCAAGAGTCCCAGTACTTC	TRBV6-6	TRBJ2-5	.	.
CASRSWLGTEAFF	TGTGCCAGTCGAAGTTGGCTGGGCACTGAAGCTTTCTTT	TRBV19	TRBJ1-1	many	.
CASSFLTGGDGQPVRGEQYF	TGTGCCAGCAGCTTCCTAACGGGAGGCGACGGCCAGCCCGTGAGAGGCGAGCAGTACTTC	TRBV7-4	TRBJ2-7	many	TRBD2
CASSLAFGAGGVEQFF	TGTGCCAGCAGCTTAGCATTCGGAGCAGGGGGCGTTGAGCAGTTCTTC	TRBV7-9	TRBJ2-1	.	TRBD1
CATSRGGTSDQETQYF	TGTGCCACCAGCAGAGGAGGGACTAGCGACCAAGAGACCCAGTACTTC	TRBV15	TRBJ2-5	once	TRBD2
CATSRDGGVQETQYF	TGTGCCACCAGCAGAGATGGAGGCGTACAAGAGACCCAGTACTTC	TRBV15	TRBJ2-5	.	.
CSVVYRGNTEAFF	TGCAGCGTTGTCTATAGAGGGAACACTGAAGCTTTCTTT	TRBV29-1	TRBJ1-1	.	.
CASSLTGANEQYF	TGTGCCAGCAGTTTAACAGGGGCCAACGAGCAGTACTTC	TRBV7-9	TRBJ2-7	few	TRBD1
CAISELRSGGNTIYF	TGTGCCATCAGTGAATTAAGGAGTGGGGGAAACACCATATATTTT	TRBV10-3	TRBJ1-3	many	.
CASNLQQGLHGYTF	TGTGCCAGCAACTTACAACAGGGTCTGCATGGCTACACCTTC	TRBV7-2	TRBJ1-2	.	.
CSVEGGGLAGGYTF	TGCAGCGTTGAAGGGGGGGGCTTAGCGGGGGGCTACACCTTC	TRBV29-1	TRBJ1-2	.	.